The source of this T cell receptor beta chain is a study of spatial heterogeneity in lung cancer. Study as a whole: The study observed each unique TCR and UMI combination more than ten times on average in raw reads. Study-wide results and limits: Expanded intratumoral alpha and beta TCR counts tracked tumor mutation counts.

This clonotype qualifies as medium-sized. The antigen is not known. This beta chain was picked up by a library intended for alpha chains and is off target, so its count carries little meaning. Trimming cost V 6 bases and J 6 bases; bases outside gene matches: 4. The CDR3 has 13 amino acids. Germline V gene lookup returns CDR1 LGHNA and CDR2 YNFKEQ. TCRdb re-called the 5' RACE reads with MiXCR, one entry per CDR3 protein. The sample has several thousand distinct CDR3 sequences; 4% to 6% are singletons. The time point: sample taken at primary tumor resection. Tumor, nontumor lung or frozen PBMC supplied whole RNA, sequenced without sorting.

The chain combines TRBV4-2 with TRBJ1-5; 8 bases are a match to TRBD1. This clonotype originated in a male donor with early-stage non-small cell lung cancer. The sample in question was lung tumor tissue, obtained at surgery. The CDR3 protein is CASSGQGTQPQHF. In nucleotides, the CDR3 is TGTGCCAGCAGTGGACAGGGCACTCAGCCCCAGCATTTT.